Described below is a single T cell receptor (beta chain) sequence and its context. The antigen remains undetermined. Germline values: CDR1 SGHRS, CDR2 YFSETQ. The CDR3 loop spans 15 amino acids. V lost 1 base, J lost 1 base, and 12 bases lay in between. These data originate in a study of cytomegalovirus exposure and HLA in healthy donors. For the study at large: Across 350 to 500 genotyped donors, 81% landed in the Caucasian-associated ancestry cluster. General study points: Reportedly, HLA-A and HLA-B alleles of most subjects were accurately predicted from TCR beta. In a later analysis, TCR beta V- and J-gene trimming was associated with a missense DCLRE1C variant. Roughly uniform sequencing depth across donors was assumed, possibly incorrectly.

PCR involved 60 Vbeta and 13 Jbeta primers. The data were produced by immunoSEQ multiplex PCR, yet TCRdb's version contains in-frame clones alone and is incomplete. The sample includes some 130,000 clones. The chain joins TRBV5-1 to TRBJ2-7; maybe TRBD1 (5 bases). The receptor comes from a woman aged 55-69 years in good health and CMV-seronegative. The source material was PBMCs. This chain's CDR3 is CASSLSGAQSYEQYF. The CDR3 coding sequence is TGCGCCAGCAGCTTGAGTGGGGCGCAGTCCTACGAGCAGTACTTC.